This record covers a single T cell receptor (beta chain). The data derive from a study of blood T cell repertoires in COVID-19. V lost 7 bases and J lost 5, with 17 bases in between. Germline CDR1 is MNHEY and CDR2 is SVGAGI. This CDR3 contains 14 residues. This table comes from immunoSEQ multiplex PCR, and its TCRdb copy is limited to in-frame clones, with some not included. The sample lists 250,000 to 350,000 clones, roughly 88% seen once, with 3.5% to 4.5% in the top ten. The V and J genes are TRBV6-5 and TRBJ1-2, with D tentatively TRBD1 (6 bases). Sample: peripheral blood. This receptor was taken from a woman aged 45-59 years with active or convalescent COVID-19. The CDR3: CASTHGGAWYGYTF. The CDR3 nucleotides are TGTGCCAGCACCCACGGGGGGGCATGGTATGGCTACACCTTC.